This is a list of T cell receptor beta chains from one sample in a study of graft-versus-host responses after intestinal transplantation. Some clones are missing from TCRdb's copy, which holds only in-frame ones; the method was immunoSEQ multiplex PCR. The repertoire holds 93,000 or so clones, with roughly 93% as singletons. These receptors have no identified antigens. The specimen comprised unstimulated CD8+ T cells sorted from spleen or lymph node cells, sampled before intestinal transplant. Every receptor here comes from a human donor who received an intestinal transplant. Each CDR3 is given with its conserved first and last residue. D genes are given only for firm matches. The size entry is marked missing in some rows and otherwise reads once, few, many or a size class.

clone_size j_call v_call d_call cdr3_nt cdr3_aa
- TRBJ2-7 TRBV5-1 TRBD1 TGCGCCAGCACACCCTGGCGGGACAGGGGGAATTACGAGCAGTACTTC CASTPWRDRGNYEQYF
- TRBJ1-5 TRBV4-1 - TGCGCCAGCAGCTCCTCACCCGTAGGGATGAGGCAGCCCCAGCATTTT CASSSSPVGMRQPQHF
- TRBJ2-7 TRBV5-4 - TGTGCCAGCAGCTTGGATGGCTCAGCCTACGAGCAGTACTTC CASSLDGSAYEQYF
once TRBJ2-1 TRBV9 - TGTGCCAGCAGCGCCTTAGACAGGAGCCTCGAAGATGAGCAGTTCTTC CASSALDRSLEDEQFF
- TRBJ2-2 TRBV11-2 TRBD1 TGTGCCAGCAGCCCAGAGGGGGCGTGGGAGCTGAACACCGGGGAGCTGTTTTTT CASSPEGAWELNTGELFF
- TRBJ1-1 TRBV7-2 - TGTGCCAGCAGCTTAGTATCTTACCGCCAGGGGTGGACTGAAGCTTTCTTT CASSLVSYRQGWTEAFF
- TRBJ1-1 TRBV5-1 TRBD1 TGCGCCAGCAAGAGGGCCGGGACAGGGTCATGGGGCACTGAAGCTTTCTTT CASKRAGTGSWGTEAFF
- TRBJ2-1 TRBV2 TRBD1 TGTGCCAGCAGTGAGGGACAGGGGCGGGGTGAGCAGTTCTTC CASSEGQGRGEQFF
- TRBJ1-1 TRBV9 TRBD1 TGTGCCAGCAGCGTAGACGGGACAGCCGTTAACACTGAAGCTTTCTTT CASSVDGTAVNTEAFF
- TRBJ2-1 TRBV6-5 - TGTGCCAGCAGCAATGGGGACGATGAGCAGTTCTTC CASSNGDDEQFF
once TRBJ2-3 TRBV11-2 TRBD1 TGTGCCAGCAGCGTAACTGAGGGGGCGCTGGATACGCAGTATTTT CASSVTEGALDTQYF
once TRBJ1-2 TRBV19 - TGTGCCAGTATGGACAGCCCCTATGGCTACACCTTC CASMDSPYGYTF
- TRBJ2-5 TRBV6-1 TRBD2 TGTGCCAGCAGTGAAGGCGGGGGACAAGAGACCCAGTACTTC CASSEGGGQETQYF
- TRBJ1-1 TRBV27 TRBD1 TGTGCCAGCAGTCTCACCGGGACAGTGAACACTGAAGCTTTCTTT CASSLTGTVNTEAFF
- TRBJ1-2 TRBV7-6 - TGTGCCAGCAGCTCAACAGCCAGGGAAAACTATGGCTACACCTTC CASSSTARENYGYTF
- TRBJ2-1 TRBV6-5 TRBD1 TGTGCCAGCAGTGGCCGGGACAGGGTAGGGGATGAGCAGTTCTTC CASSGRDRVGDEQFF
- TRBJ1-2 TRBV7-9 TRBD1 TGTGCCAGCAGCCTCGGGACAGGGTATGGCTACACCTTC CASSLGTGYGYTF
- TRBJ1-2 TRBV19 TRBD1 TGTGCCAGTAGTATAGTCAACAGGGGATCTAACTATGGCTACACCTTC CASSIVNRGSNYGYTF
- TRBJ2-1 TRBV13 TRBD2 TGTGCCAGCAGCCAAACCGGGACTAGCGGGGGGGTAGATGAGCAGTTCTTC CASSQTGTSGGVDEQFF
- TRBJ1-2 TRBV2 - TGTGCCAGCAGTGAATCACAGGGATTTAGGAACTATGGCTACACCTTC CASSESQGFRNYGYTF
- TRBJ1-5 TRBV13 - TGTGCCAGCAGCTTAGGCCGTGGGGGTAGCAATCAGCCCCAGCATTTT CASSLGRGGSNQPQHF
once TRBJ1-2 TRBV2 - TGTGCCAGCAGTTCCTGGGACACCTACTATGGCTACACCTTC CASSSWDTYYGYTF
- TRBJ1-1 TRBV6-5 - TGTGCCAGCAGCCAACCCGGGGCTGAAGCTTTCTTT CASSQPGAEAFF
- TRBJ2-7 TRBV5-1 - TGCGCCAGCAGCCTAGGCAGGGTCAGGGACGAGCAGTACTTC CASSLGRVRDEQYF
- TRBJ1-1 TRBV25-1 TRBD1 TGTGCCAGCAGTGAAGAGTACAGCCCAGGGGGGGCTGAAGCTTTCTTT CASSEEYSPGGAEAFF
- TRBJ2-1 TRBV6-1 - TGTGCCAGCAGTTTACCGGGAAATGAGCAGTTCTTC CASSLPGNEQFF
- TRBJ1-2 TRBV5-6 - TGTGCCAGCAGCTTGGCCGGGGGTATTAACTATGGCTACACCTTC CASSLAGGINYGYTF
- TRBJ2-3 TRBV7-9 - TGTGCCAGCAGCGTTCAGGGGGGGGCAGATACGCAGTATTTT CASSVQGGADTQYF
- TRBJ2-5 TRBV27 - TGTGCCAGCAAGGGTGGGGAGACCCAGTACTTC CASKGGETQYF
- TRBJ1-2 TRBV4-1 - TGCGCCAGCAGCCAAAACGTACAGGCGGCTCTGGGCTACACCTTC CASSQNVQAALGYTF
- TRBJ2-5 TRBV7-7 - TGTGCCAGCAGCTTTGGGGGGGACCGGGACAGAATACAAGAGACCCAGTACTTC CASSFGGDRDRIQETQYF
- TRBJ1-1 TRBV5-5 - TGTGCCAGCAGCTTTTCAGGTAGAATCGGGGAAGGTGAAGCTTTCTTT CASSFSGRIGEGEAFF
- TRBJ1-1 TRBV29-1 - TGCAGCGTCAAACAAGCTGAAGCTTTCTTT CSVKQAEAFF
- TRBJ1-2 TRBV9 - TGTGCCAGCAGTTTATTTCTCTCCCCAGACCCCAACTATGGCTACACCTTC CASSLFLSPDPNYGYTF
once TRBJ2-3 TRBV7-8 TRBD2 TGTGCCAGCAGCGGGACGAGCGGGGGTGACTCCACAGATACGCAGTATTTT CASSGTSGGDSTDTQYF
- TRBJ2-7 TRBV7-8 - TGTGCCAGCAGCTTAGGCGGGGTCGGCTACGAGCAGTACTTC CASSLGGVGYEQYF